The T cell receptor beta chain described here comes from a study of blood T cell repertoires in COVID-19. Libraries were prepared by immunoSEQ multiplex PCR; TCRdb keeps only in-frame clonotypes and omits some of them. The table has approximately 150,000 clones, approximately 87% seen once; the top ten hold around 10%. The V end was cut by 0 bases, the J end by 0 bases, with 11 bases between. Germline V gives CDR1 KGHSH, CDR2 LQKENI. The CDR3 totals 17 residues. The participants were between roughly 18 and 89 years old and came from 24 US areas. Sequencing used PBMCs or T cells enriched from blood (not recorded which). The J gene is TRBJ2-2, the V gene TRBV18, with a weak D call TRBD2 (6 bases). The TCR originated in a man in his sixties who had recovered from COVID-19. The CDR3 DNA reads TGTGCCAGCTCACCACCAGGAATAGCGGCGAACACCGGGGAGCTGTTTTTT. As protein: CASSPPGIAANTGELFF.